This T cell receptor (beta chain) was found in a study of patients and donors after allogeneic stem cell transplantation. TCRdb used MiXCR to reprocess the RT-PCR reads, holding one entry per CDR3 protein. Altogether about 160,000 distinct CDR3 sequences are present, 24% being singletons, with the ten largest covering about 25%. V was trimmed by 4 bases and J by 4 bases, leaving 10 bases between them. Germline CDR1 reads DFQATT; CDR2 reads SNEGSKA (reference sequence). The length of the CDR3 is 13 residues. This clonotype turned up a few times. The sequence was obtained from a human donor who was either an allogeneic HSCT recipient or a stem cell or donor lymphocyte infusion donor (not recorded which). It is not recorded whose cells these are; they may come from a transplant donor. Sequenced input: blood, either unsorted or a sorted T cell fraction (not recorded which). The rearrangement links TRBV20-1 to TRBJ1-4; D is ambiguous. In nucleotides, the CDR3 is TGCAGTGCTAATGCAGATTATAATGAAAAACTGTTTTTT. The encoded protein is CSANADYNEKLFF.